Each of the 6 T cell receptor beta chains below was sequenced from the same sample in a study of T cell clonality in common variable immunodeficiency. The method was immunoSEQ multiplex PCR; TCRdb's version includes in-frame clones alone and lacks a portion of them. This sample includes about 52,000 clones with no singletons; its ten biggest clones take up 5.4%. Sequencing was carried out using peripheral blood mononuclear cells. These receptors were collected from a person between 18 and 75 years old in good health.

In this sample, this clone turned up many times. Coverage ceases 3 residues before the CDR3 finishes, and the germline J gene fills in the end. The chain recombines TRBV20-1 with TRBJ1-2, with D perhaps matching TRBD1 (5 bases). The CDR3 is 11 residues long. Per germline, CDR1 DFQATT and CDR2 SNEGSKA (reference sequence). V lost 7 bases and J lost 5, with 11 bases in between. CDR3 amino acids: CSGEGSYGYTF. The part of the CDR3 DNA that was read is TGCAGTGGCGAGGGGAGTTATGGC.

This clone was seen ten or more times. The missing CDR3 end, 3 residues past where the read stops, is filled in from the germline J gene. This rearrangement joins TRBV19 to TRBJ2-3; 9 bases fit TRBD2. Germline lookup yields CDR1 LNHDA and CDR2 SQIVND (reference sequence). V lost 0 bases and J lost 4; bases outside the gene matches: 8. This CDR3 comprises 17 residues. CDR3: CASSIEVAGAGSDTQYF. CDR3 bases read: TGTGCCAGTAGTATAGAGGTAGCGGGAGCTGGGTCAGATACG.

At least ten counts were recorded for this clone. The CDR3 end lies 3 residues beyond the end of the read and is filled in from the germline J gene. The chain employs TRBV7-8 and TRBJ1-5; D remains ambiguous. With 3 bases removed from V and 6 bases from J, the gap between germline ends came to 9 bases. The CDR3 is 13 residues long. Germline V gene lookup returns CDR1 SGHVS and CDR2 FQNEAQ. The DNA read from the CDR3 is TGTGCCAGCAGCTTTACGCCCGGTCAGCCC. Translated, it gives CASSFTPGQP. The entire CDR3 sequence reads CASSFTPGQPQHF.

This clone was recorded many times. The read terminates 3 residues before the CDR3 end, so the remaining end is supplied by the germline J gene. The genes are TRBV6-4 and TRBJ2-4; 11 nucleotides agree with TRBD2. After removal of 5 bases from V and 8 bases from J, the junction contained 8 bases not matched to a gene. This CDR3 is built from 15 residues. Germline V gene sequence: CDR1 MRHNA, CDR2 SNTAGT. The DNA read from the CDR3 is TGTGCCAGCAGTCCTTTAGCGGGAGGGCCGGACATT. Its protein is CASSPLAGGPDI. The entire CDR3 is CASSPLAGGPDIQYF.

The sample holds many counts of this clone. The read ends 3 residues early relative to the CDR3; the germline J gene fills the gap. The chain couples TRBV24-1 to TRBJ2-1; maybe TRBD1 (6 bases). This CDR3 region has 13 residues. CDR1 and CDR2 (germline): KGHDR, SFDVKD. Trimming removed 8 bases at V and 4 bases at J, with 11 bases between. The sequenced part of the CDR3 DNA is TGTGCCACCACGGGGACACGGTACAATGAG. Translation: CATTGTRYNE. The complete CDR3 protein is CATTGTRYNEQFF.

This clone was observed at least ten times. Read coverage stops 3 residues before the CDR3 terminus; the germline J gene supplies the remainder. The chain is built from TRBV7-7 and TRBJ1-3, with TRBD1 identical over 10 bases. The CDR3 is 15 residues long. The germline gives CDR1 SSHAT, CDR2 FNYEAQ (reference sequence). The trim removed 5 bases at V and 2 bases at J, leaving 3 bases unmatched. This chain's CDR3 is CASSVGTGAGNTIYF. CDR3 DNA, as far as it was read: TGTGCCAGCAGCGTCGGGACAGGGGCTGGAAACACC.